This TCR beta chain was profiled in a study of T cells in narcolepsy (dated 2018 in TCRdb). For the wider study: Patients with narcolepsy type 1 or type 2 (NT1, NT2) and healthy control donors were enrolled in the study. The study sought autoreactive T cells targeting hypocretin neuron self-antigens (hypocretin, TRIB2) in narcolepsy patients, using TCR Vbeta sequencing to track clonotypes in blood and CSF. What the research found in general, with its limitations: Plots comparing CSF and blood CD4+ T cell clonotypes from the same patient highlighted HCRT-specific and TRIB2-specific autoreactive clonotypes. Autoreactive clonotypes were reported to be detected serially in the blood of the same patients and of different patients, but not in the blood of healthy controls.

As regards this clone: What antigen it recognizes has not been identified. Nothing much larger sits one base from this clone, and base qualities are not available.

The V end gives up 10 bases and the J end 2 bases, leaving 8 bases in the junction not matched to a gene. The germline V gene gives CDR1 as SNHLY and CDR2 as FYNNEI. Its CDR3 holds 13 amino acids, cysteine through phenylalanine. Of all the DNA, just the CDR3 is kept, 39 bases in frame from base 1. Library preparation used the immunoSEQ multiplex PCR assay. In its TCRdb copy, this immuneACCESS table keeps in-frame sequences only and misses some clones. Where compared with another copy, unresolved V genes explain less than half of these, and the others have no known cause. The sample table lists roughly 17,000 clones, about two thirds of them with a count of one. Roughly 13% of the sample comes from the top ten. Memory CD8+ T cells were sorted ex vivo from patient blood for TCR Vbeta sequencing and comparison with CSF CD8+ T cells.

The sequence links TRBV2 to TRBJ2-7; TRBD2 matches 7 bases in the middle. The sample comprised CD45RA- memory CD8+ T cells from PBMCs. Read against the paper, the sample's cell subset or site label means: memory T cells sorted ex vivo from peripheral blood. The sequence was collected from a human donor with narcolepsy. The CDR3 region has the sequence CATGDYQAYEQYF. The base sequence is TGTGCCACTGGGGACTACCAAGCCTACGAGCAGTACTTC. The full variable domain, completed from the reference TRBV2 and TRBJ2-7 proteins outside the CDR3, reads EPEVTQTPSHQVTQMGQEVILRCVPISNHLYFYWYRQILGQKVEFLVSFYNNEISEKSEIFDDQFSVERPDGSNFTLKIRSTKLEDSAMYFCATGDYQAYEQYFGPGTRLTVT.